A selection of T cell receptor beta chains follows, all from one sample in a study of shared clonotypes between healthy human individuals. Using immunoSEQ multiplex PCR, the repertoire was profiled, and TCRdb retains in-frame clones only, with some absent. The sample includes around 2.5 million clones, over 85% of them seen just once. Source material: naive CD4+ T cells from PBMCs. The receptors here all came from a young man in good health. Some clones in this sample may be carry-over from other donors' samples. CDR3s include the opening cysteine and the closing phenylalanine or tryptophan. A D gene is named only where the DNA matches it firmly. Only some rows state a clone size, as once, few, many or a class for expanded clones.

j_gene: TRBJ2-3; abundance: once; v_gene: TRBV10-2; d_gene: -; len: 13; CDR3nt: TGCGCCAGTAGGGACTCCGGCACAGATACGCAGTATTTT; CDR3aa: CASRDSGTDTQYF
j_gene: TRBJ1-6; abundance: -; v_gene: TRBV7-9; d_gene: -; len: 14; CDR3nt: TGTGCCAGCAGCCAGGGACCCGCCAATTCACCCCTCCACTTT; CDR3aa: CASSQGPANSPLHF
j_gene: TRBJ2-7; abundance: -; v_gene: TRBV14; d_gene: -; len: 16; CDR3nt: TGTGCCAGCAGCCAAGATAGGAGCGGTTGGGGTCCCGAGCAGTACTTC; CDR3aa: CASSQDRSGWGPEQYF
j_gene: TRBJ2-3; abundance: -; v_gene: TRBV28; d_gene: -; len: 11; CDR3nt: TGTGCCAGCACCTCCACGAATACGCAGTATTTT; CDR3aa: CASTSTNTQYF
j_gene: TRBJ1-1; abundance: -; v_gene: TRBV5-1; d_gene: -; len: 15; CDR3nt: TGCGCCAGCAGCAACCCTTCGGCGGGGTTCACTGAAGCTTTCTTT; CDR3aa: CASSNPSAGFTEAFF
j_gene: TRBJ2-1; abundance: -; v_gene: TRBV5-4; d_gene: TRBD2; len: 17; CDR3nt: TGTGCCAGCAGCTTAGGACTAGCGCGTAGCTCCTACAATGAGCAGTTCTTC; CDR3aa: CASSLGLARSSYNEQFF
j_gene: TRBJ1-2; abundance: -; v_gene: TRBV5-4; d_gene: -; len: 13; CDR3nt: TGTGCCAGCAGCGGTTCAGGGTACTATGGCTACACCTTC; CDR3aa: CASSGSGYYGYTF
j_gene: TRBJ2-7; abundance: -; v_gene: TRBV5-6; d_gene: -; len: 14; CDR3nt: TGTGCCAGCAGCAATCATCCCCATCCTTACGAGCAGTACTTC; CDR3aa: CASSNHPHPYEQYF
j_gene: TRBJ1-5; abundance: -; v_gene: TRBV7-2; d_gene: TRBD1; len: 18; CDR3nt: TGTGCCAGCAGCTACGGCTCCGGACAGGGGTATAGCAATCAGCCCCAGCATTTT; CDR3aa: CASSYGSGQGYSNQPQHF
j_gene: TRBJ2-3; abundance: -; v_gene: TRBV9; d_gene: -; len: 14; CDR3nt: TGTGCCAGCAGCTCCCGTAGCAGGGGAGATACGCAGTATTTT; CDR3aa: CASSSRSRGDTQYF
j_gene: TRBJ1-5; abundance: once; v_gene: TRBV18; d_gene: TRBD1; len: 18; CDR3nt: TGTGCCAGCTCGCTCGTTGGGGGACAGGGGGCCTACAATCAGCCCCAGCATTTT; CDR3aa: CASSLVGGQGAYNQPQHF
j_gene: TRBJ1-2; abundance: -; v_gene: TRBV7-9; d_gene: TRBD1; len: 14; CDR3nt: TGTGCCAGCAGCCCACCAGGGGGGGCGCAGGGCTACACCTTC; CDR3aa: CASSPPGGAQGYTF
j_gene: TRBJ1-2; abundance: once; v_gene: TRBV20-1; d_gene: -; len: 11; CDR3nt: TGCAGTGCGCTGGCCGTATATGGCTACACCTTC; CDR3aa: CSALAVYGYTF
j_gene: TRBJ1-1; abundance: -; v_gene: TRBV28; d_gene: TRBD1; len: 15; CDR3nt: TGTGCCACCCGTCCCCCCCAGGGGGCTGTCACTGAAGCTTTCTTT; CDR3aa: CATRPPQGAVTEAFF
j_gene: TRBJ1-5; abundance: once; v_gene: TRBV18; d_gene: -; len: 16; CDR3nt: TGTGCCAGCTCAACTAGGAGGGAGGGTTCAGGACAGCCCCAGCATTTT; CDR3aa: CASSTRREGSGQPQHF
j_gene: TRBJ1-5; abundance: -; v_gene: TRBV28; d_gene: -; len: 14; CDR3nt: TGTGCCAGCATTGGCGGAAACCGGGGGCAGCCCCAGCATTTT; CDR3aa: CASIGGNRGQPQHF
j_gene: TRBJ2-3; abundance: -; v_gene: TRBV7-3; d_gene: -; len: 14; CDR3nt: TGTGCCAGCAGCTTAATGTCGACCACGGATACGCAGTATTTT; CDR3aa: CASSLMSTTDTQYF
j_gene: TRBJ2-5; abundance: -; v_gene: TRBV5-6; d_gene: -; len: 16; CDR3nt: TGTGCCAGCAGCTTAGGTCCCACGGGGCGTCAAGAGACCCAGTACTTC; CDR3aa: CASSLGPTGRQETQYF
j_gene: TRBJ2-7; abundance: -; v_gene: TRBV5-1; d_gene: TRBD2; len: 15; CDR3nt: TGCGCCAGCTGTCAGACTAGCGGGGCGACCTACGAGCAGTACTTC; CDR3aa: CASCQTSGATYEQYF
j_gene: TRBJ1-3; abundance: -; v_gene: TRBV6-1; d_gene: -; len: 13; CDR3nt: TGTGCCAGCAGCGAAAACACTGGAAACACCATATATTTT; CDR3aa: CASSENTGNTIYF
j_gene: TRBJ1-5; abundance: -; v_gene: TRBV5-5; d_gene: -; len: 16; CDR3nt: TGTGCCAGCAGCCTCCGGGCGGGGGTAAGCAATCAGCCCCAGCATTTT; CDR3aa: CASSLRAGVSNQPQHF
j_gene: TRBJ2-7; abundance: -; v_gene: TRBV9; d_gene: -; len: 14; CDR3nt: TGTGCCAGCAGCGTAGACTCCTTTTCCTACGAGCAGTACTTC; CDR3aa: CASSVDSFSYEQYF
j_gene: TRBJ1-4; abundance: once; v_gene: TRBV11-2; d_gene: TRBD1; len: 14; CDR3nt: TGTGCCAGCAGCCCGACACAGGGGAGGAGGAAACTGTTTTTT; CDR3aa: CASSPTQGRRKLFF
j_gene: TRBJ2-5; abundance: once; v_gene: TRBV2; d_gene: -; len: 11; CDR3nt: TGTGCCACATCAATCCAAGAGACCCAGTACTTC; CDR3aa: CATSIQETQYF
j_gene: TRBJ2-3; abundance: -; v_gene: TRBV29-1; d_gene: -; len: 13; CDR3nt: TGCGGCGTAGGAAGACTAGTCACAGATACGCAGTATTTT; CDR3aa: CGVGRLVTDTQYF
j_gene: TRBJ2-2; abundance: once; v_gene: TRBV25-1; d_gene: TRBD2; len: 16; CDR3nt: TGTGCCAGCAACGACCTAGCGGGAGGAGACACCGGGGAGCTGTTTTTT; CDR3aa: CASNDLAGGDTGELFF
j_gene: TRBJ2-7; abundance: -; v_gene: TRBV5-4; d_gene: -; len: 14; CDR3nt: TGTGCCAGCAGCTTTTGGACACCCCCCTACGAGCAGTACTTC; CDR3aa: CASSFWTPPYEQYF